The 13 T cell receptor beta chains reported below all come from one sample, sequenced in a study of shared T cell receptors in the human thymus. Assay: immunoSEQ multiplex PCR; the TCRdb copy retains only in-frame clones and omits some. The sample holds approximately 660,000 clones; 88% are singletons and the top ten take 0.0095% to 0.013%. These data were also reused for a study on human thymus T cells.

The specimen was thymocytes. These receptors originate from a boy under three years old with a congenital heart defect.

V usage is TRBV19 and J usage is TRBJ2-5; D is perhaps TRBD2 (7 bases). The CDR3 length is 20 residues. Germline V CDR1 and CDR2: LNHDA, SQIVND (reference sequence). V lost 7 bases to trimming and J lost 7 bases, with 37 bases between them. CDR3 loop: CASTQSWDTSTGGPSGTQYF. The CDR3 DNA reads as TGTGCCAGTACACAGTCTTGGGACACTTCAACGGGAGGCCCATCGGGGACCCAGTACTTC.

The chain employs TRBV5-4 and TRBJ2-5; 8 bases are shared with TRBD2. V was pared by 3 bases and J by 5 bases, with 6 bases of the junction left unmatched. This CDR3 region has 14 residues. Germline-derived CDR1 and CDR2 are SGHNT and YYREEE (reference sequence). This CDR3 reads CASSSGLGGETQYF. CDR3 coding DNA: TGTGCCAGCAGCTCGGGACTAGGCGGGGAGACCCAGTACTTC.

CDR3 bases: TGTGCCAGCAGGGGCGGGAGGCCGTTCCGCTCCTACAATGAGCAGTTCTTC. Protein: CASRGGRPFRSYNEQFF. V and J are TRBV28 and TRBJ2-1; 8 nucleotides line up with TRBD2. CDR1 is MDHEN, CDR2 SYDVKM, per germline. The CDR3 runs 17 residues. The trim removed 6 bases at V and 0 bases at J, leaving 10 bases unmatched.

This chain uses TRBV6-6 with TRBJ2-5, with a tentative D call TRBD2 (6 bases). Germline loops: CDR1 MNHNY, CDR2 SVGAGI (reference sequence). The CDR3 contains 15 residues. Trimming pared 2 bases from V and 4 bases from J, leaving 14 bases between. CDR3 DNA: TGTGCCAGCAGTTACACCGGGAGAGAGGGAGAGACCCAGTACTTC. Translation gives CASSYTGREGETQYF.

Points on this clone: Other DNA sequences within the sample encode an identical CDR3. The chain recombines TRBV5-4 with TRBJ2-1, with no clear D. Germline V gene lookup returns CDR1 SGHNT and CDR2 YYREEE (reference sequence). CDR3 size: 12 residues. V lost 4 bases to trimming and J lost 2 bases, with 4 bases between them. CDR3 in amino acids: CASSATYNEQFF. CDR3 in DNA: TGTGCCAGCAGCGCGACCTACAATGAGCAGTTCTTC.

The chain couples TRBV6-5 to TRBJ1-1, with D tentatively TRBD1 (5 bases). There are 13 residues in the CDR3. Germline CDR1 is MNHEY and CDR2 is SVGAGI. Trimming shortened V by 5 bases and J by 4 bases, and 11 bases separated the two germline ends. In DNA, the CDR3 is TGTGCCAGCAGTGTGGGGGGGAGCACTGAAGCTTTCTTT. This translates into CASSVGGSTEAFF.

The chain has TRBV4-3 and TRBJ1-5, with D possibly TRBD1 on 5 matching bases. Deletions cut 0 bases from V and 3 bases from J, with 9 bases between. The CDR3 is 15 residues long. Germline V gene lookup returns CDR1 LGHNA and CDR2 YSLEER. In DNA, the CDR3 is TGCGCCAGCAGCCAAGACAGGGACTTCAATCAGCCCCAGCATTTT. Translated, it gives CASSQDRDFNQPQHF.

The chain links TRBV10-2 to TRBJ2-7; D might be TRBD2 (6 bases). CDR1 is WSHSY, CDR2 SAAADI, per germline. The germline V and J ends were trimmed by 0 bases and 4 bases, with 16 bases remaining between them. The CDR3 length is 16 residues. The CDR3 DNA reads as TGCGCCAGCAGTGAGTCTACCCGGGGGTTCAGGTACGAGCAGTACTTC. This translates into CASSESTRGFRYEQYF.

The J gene is TRBJ2-1, the V gene TRBV5-1; 8 nucleotides line up with TRBD2. The CDR3 is 15 amino acids. V trimming: 0 bases; J trimming: 5 bases; junction bases outside the gene matches: 4. CDR1 and CDR2 (germline): SGHRS, YFSETQ. Here the CDR3 reads CASSLDGRGDNEQFF. As DNA, the CDR3 is TGCGCCAGCAGCTTGGACGGGAGGGGGGACAATGAGCAGTTCTTC.

The J gene is TRBJ1-2, the V gene TRBV6-5, with D maybe TRBD1 (6 bases). CDR3 length: 12 residues. Trimming took off 7 bases at V and 6 bases at J, with 12 bases between the two ends. Germline values: CDR1 MNHEY, CDR2 SVGAGI. This chain's CDR3 is CASTLGGDGYTF. The DNA of the CDR3 is TGTGCCAGCACCCTAGGGGGAGATGGCTACACCTTC.

This chain links TRBV2 with TRBJ2-3; D possibly corresponds to TRBD1 (6 bases). The CDR3 totals 14 residues. In germline, CDR1 is SNHLY, CDR2 FYNNEI. The ends were cut back, 11 bases at V and 5 bases at J, with 20 bases in the middle. The CDR3 nucleotides read TGTGCCTCTCCGAATGAGGGGGTAAAAGATACGCAGTATTTT. This gives the protein CASPNEGVKDTQYF. Full variable domain (remainder filled in from reference TRBV2 and TRBJ2-3): EPEVTQTPSHQVTQMGQEVILRCVPISNHLYFYWYRQILGQKVEFLVSFYNNEISEKSEIFDDQFSVERPDGSNFTLKIRSTKLEDSAMYFCASPNEGVKDTQYFGPGTRLTVL.

This chain uses TRBV9 with TRBJ2-2; 7 positions agree with TRBD2. Germline assignment: CDR1 SGDLS and CDR2 YYNGEE. V lost 3 bases, J lost 4 bases, and 12 bases stayed unmatched. The CDR3 loop spans 17 amino acids. CDR3 protein: CASSADASGKLTGELFF. Written as DNA, the CDR3 is TGTGCCAGCAGCGCCGACGCTAGCGGCAAACTCACCGGGGAGCTGTTTTTT.

The chain carries TRBV28 and TRBJ2-5; a weak D match, TRBD2 (6 bases). Trimming took off 3 bases at V and 4 bases at J, with 12 bases between the two ends. This CDR3 is 14 amino acids long. Looked up from germline, CDR1 is MDHEN and CDR2 is SYDVKM. DNA for the CDR3: TGTGCCAGCAGTTTTTTTAGTAGCGGAGAGACCCAGTACTTC. Residues: CASSFFSSGETQYF. The full variable domain, its missing parts supplied by reference TRBV28 and TRBJ2-5, is DVKVTQSSRYLVKRTGEKVFLECVQDMDHENMFWYRQDPGLGLRLIYFSYDVKMKEKGDIPEGYSVSREKKERFSLILESASTNQTSMYLCASSFFSSGETQYFGPGTRLLVL.